The clone carrying this T cell receptor beta chain was seen just once. The data stem from a study of Graves' ophthalmopathy and Graves' hyperthyroidism. This CDR3 is built from 15 residues. Looked up from germline, CDR1 is SGHTA and CDR2 is FQGNSA. V was pared by 5 bases and J by 8 bases, with 19 bases between. As the template, RNA transcripts were used to amplify TCR beta CDR3 regions. The library came from an HTBI-primed first-round RT-PCR and a second-round multiplex PCR. TCRdb re-called the multiplex PCR reads through MiXCR, storing one row per CDR3 protein. The repertoire holds 560,000 or so distinct CDR3 sequences, with under 45% as singletons.

This receptor was identified in an adult man with Graves' hyperthyroidism. Material: peripheral blood or thyroid tissue (not recorded which). The V gene is TRBV7-2, the J gene TRBJ2-1; possible D gene TRBD2, 6 bases. The CDR3 DNA follows: TGTGCCAGCAGCCAAGGTAGCGGCCCTGGGCATGAGCAGTTCTTC. It codes for CASSQGSGPGHEQFF.